This entry lists 6 T cell receptor beta chains sequenced from one sample in a study of prognosis after radiotherapy for stage I lung cancer. Starting from genomic DNA, TCR beta CDR3 was amplified through two-round multiplex PCR. For every TRBV and TRBJ gene, a specific primer was used in first-round PCR. TCRdb re-analysed the multiplex PCR reads in MiXCR, keeping a single row per CDR3 protein. This sample has under 20,000 distinct CDR3 sequences, with 44% found just once. The sequenced sample was PBMCs, obtained before or after stereotactic body radiation therapy (not recorded which). These TCRs come from a donor of 50 years or more with non-small cell lung cancer.

The chain uses TRBV27 and TRBJ2-7; D unclear. The ends were cut back, 0 bases at V and 2 bases at J, with 8 bases in the middle. This CDR3 is built from 14 residues. Germline-derived CDR1 and CDR2 are MNHEY and SMNVEV (reference sequence). The CDR3 coding sequence is TGTGCCAGCAGTTTATCGGCAACAACCTACGAGCAGTACTTC. It is translated as CASSLSATTYEQYF.

In this sample, this clonotype is medium-sized. The V call is TRBV5-1, the J call TRBJ2-2, with 8 bases fitting TRBD1. CDR1 is SGHRS and CDR2 is YFSETQ in the germline V gene. With V trimmed by 4 bases and J by 4 bases, 3 bases remained unmatched. This CDR3 contains 14 residues. CDR3 region: CASSPDRGTGELFF. For the CDR3, the DNA is TGCGCCAGCAGCCCCGACAGGGGCACCGGGGAGCTGTTTTTT.

This clonotype was found many times. V usage is TRBV7-9 and J usage is TRBJ2-7; tentatively, D is TRBD1 or TRBD2 (5 bases each). V was pared by 1 base and J by 5 bases, with 15 bases between. CDR1 and CDR2 from the germline V gene are SEHNR and FQNEAQ (reference sequence). This CDR3 is built from 15 residues. CDR3 nucleotides: TGTGCCAGCAGCTTAGGCCGGGGACGGGGCGACGAGCAGTACTTC. Translated: CASSLGRGRGDEQYF.

This clonotype was seen at least ten times. This chain connects TRBV7-3 to TRBJ2-5; 13 positions match TRBD2. J was trimmed by 4 bases and V by 2 bases; bases with no gene match: 1. This CDR3 region has 15 residues. Germline CDR1 and CDR2: SGHTA and FQGTGA. DNA of the CDR3: TGTGCCAGCAGCTTAGGACTAGCGGGAGTAGAGACCCAGTACTTC. Protein sequence: CASSLGLAGVETQYF. The entire variable domain, with the rest obtained from reference TRBV7-3 and TRBJ2-5, is as follows: GAGVSQTPSNKVTEKGKYVELRCDPISGHTALYWYRQSLGQGPEFLIYFQGTGAADDSGLPNDRFFAVRPEGSVSTLKIQRTERGDSAVYLCASSLGLAGVETQYFGPGTRLLVL.

The chain's CDR3 is CASSQPYRRLNSPLHF. The CDR3 region has the DNA TGTGCCAGCAGCCAACCATATCGGCGACTAAATTCACCCCTCCACTTT. The chain couples TRBV7-9 to TRBJ1-6; D ambiguous. The CDR3 covers 16 residues. Germline CDR1 and CDR2: SEHNR and FQNEAQ (reference sequence). V lost 5 bases to trimming and J lost 7 bases, with 18 bases between them.

By proportion, this clonotype is large. V usage is TRBV20-1 and J usage is TRBJ2-1, with a tentative D call TRBD2 (5 bases). The CDR3 covers 15 residues. The V end was cut by 6 bases, the J end by 4 bases, with 19 bases between. Germline CDR1 DFQATT, CDR2 SNEGSKA (reference sequence). The CDR3 sequence: CSAVLHRGRYNEQFF. CDR3 nucleotides: TGCAGTGCCGTTTTGCATCGCGGGCGTTACAATGAGCAGTTCTTC.